This is a list of T cell receptor beta chains from one sample in a study of blood T cell repertoires in COVID-19. Here immunoSEQ multiplex PCR was the method, and the copy in TCRdb shows in-frame clones only, minus some. In the table there are about 310,000 clones, 87% of which are singletons. Sequencing was done on a sample of peripheral blood. These receptors were collected from a man younger than 35 with active or convalescent COVID-19. Both conserved end residues are part of each CDR3. A D gene is named only where the DNA matches it firmly. Not every row has a clone size; where given, it reads once, few, many or a size class.

J gene: TRBJ2-7
V gene: TRBV24-1
clone size: NA
D gene: NA
CDR3 protein: CATSDADSYEQYF
CDR3 DNA: TGTGCCACCAGTGATGCGGACAGTTACGAGCAGTACTTC

J gene: TRBJ1-1
V gene: TRBV21-1
clone size: once
D gene: NA
CDR3 protein: CASNYIGTGWRAEAFF
CDR3 DNA: TGTGCCAGCAACTACATCGGGACAGGTTGGAGGGCTGAAGCTTTCTTT

J gene: TRBJ1-1
V gene: TRBV7-9
clone size: NA
D gene: NA
CDR3 protein: CASSLTLNTEAFF
CDR3 DNA: TGTGCCAGCAGCTTAACTTTGAACACTGAAGCTTTCTTT

J gene: TRBJ2-4
V gene: TRBV28
clone size: NA
D gene: TRBD1
CDR3 protein: CASRSGTGPKNIQYF
CDR3 DNA: TGTGCCAGCAGGTCCGGGACAGGGCCCAAAAACATTCAGTACTTC

J gene: TRBJ1-5
V gene: TRBV6-2/TRBV6-3
clone size: NA
D gene: NA
CDR3 protein: CASSYGIPHRAQPQHF
CDR3 DNA: TGTGCCAGCAGTTACGGAATTCCCCACAGGGCTCAGCCCCAGCATTTT

J gene: TRBJ2-7
V gene: TRBV6-5
clone size: NA
D gene: TRBD2
CDR3 protein: CASSSPTGGGYEQYF
CDR3 DNA: TGTGCCAGCAGTTCCCCCACGGGGGGAGGCTACGAGCAGTACTTC

J gene: TRBJ1-1
V gene: TRBV5-4
clone size: NA
D gene: TRBD1
CDR3 protein: CASSLKGQGAVAEAFF
CDR3 DNA: TGTGCCAGCAGCTTGAAGGGACAGGGGGCGGTAGCTGAAGCTTTCTTT

J gene: TRBJ2-2
V gene: TRBV5-6
clone size: NA
D gene: NA
CDR3 protein: CASSFISGELFF
CDR3 DNA: TGTGCCAGCAGCTTTATCTCCGGGGAGCTGTTTTTT

J gene: TRBJ2-3
V gene: TRBV5-4
clone size: NA
D gene: TRBD2
CDR3 protein: CASSPGLAGGIGDTQYF
CDR3 DNA: TGTGCCAGCAGCCCGGGACTAGCGGGGGGAATTGGAGATACGCAGTATTTT

J gene: TRBJ1-5
V gene: TRBV7-9
clone size: NA
D gene: NA
CDR3 protein: CASSPPFGQGNQPQHF
CDR3 DNA: TGTGCCAGCAGCCCCCCTTTTGGGCAGGGCAATCAGCCCCAGCATTTT

J gene: TRBJ2-3
V gene: TRBV5-6
clone size: once
D gene: TRBD2
CDR3 protein: CASSLALRTSGSDTQYF
CDR3 DNA: TGTGCCAGCAGCTTGGCCTTAAGGACTAGCGGGTCAGATACGCAGTATTTT

J gene: TRBJ1-5
V gene: TRBV5-1
clone size: NA
D gene: NA
CDR3 protein: CASSLSGVDQPQHF
CDR3 DNA: TGCGCCAGCAGCTTGAGCGGGGTGGATCAGCCCCAGCATTTT

J gene: TRBJ2-7
V gene: TRBV6-2/TRBV6-3
clone size: NA
D gene: NA
CDR3 protein: CASSYPTELLYEQYF
CDR3 DNA: TGTGCCAGCAGTTACCCGACAGAACTTTTATACGAGCAGTACTTC

J gene: TRBJ2-4
V gene: TRBV4-2
clone size: NA
D gene: TRBD2
CDR3 protein: CASSQDGLAGAKNIQYF
CDR3 DNA: TGTGCCAGCAGCCAAGATGGGCTAGCGGGAGCCAAAAACATTCAGTACTTC

J gene: TRBJ2-1
V gene: TRBV24-1
clone size: NA
D gene: TRBD1
CDR3 protein: CATSDSLPGQENNEQFF
CDR3 DNA: TGTGCCACCAGTGACTCCCTTCCGGGACAGGAGAACAATGAGCAGTTCTTC

J gene: TRBJ2-1
V gene: TRBV27
clone size: NA
D gene: TRBD1
CDR3 protein: CASSLSGQGPYNEQFF
CDR3 DNA: TGTGCCAGCAGTTTATCGGGACAGGGCCCCTACAATGAGCAGTTCTTC

J gene: TRBJ1-1
V gene: TRBV10-3
clone size: NA
D gene: NA
CDR3 protein: CAISDPGTEAFF
CDR3 DNA: TGTGCCATCAGTGACCCGGGGACTGAAGCTTTCTTT

J gene: TRBJ2-7
V gene: TRBV21-1
clone size: NA
D gene: NA
CDR3 protein: CASSKEQGTREVEQYF
CDR3 DNA: TGTGCCAGCAGCAAAGAGCAAGGGACGAGGGAGGTGGAGCAGTACTTC

J gene: TRBJ1-5
V gene: TRBV27
clone size: NA
D gene: NA
CDR3 protein: CASSLGAGPNYQPQHF
CDR3 DNA: TGTGCCAGCAGTTTAGGGGCAGGGCCTAATTATCAGCCCCAGCATTTT

J gene: TRBJ2-1
V gene: TRBV12-3/TRBV12-4
clone size: once
D gene: NA
CDR3 protein: CASTSRAGDEQFF
CDR3 DNA: TGTGCCAGCACCTCCCGGGCAGGGGATGAGCAGTTCTTC

J gene: TRBJ2-5
V gene: TRBV5-1
clone size: NA
D gene: TRBD1
CDR3 protein: CASTGDRAPKTQYF
CDR3 DNA: TGCGCCAGCACCGGTGACAGGGCGCCAAAGACCCAGTACTTC

J gene: TRBJ2-1
V gene: TRBV5-6
clone size: NA
D gene: TRBD2
CDR3 protein: CASSPGTRVNEQFF
CDR3 DNA: TGTGCCAGCAGCCCCGGGACTAGGGTCAATGAGCAGTTCTTC

J gene: TRBJ1-1
V gene: TRBV21-1
clone size: NA
D gene: NA
CDR3 protein: CASSGQGPKAFF
CDR3 DNA: TGTGCCAGCAGCGGACAGGGTCCGAAAGCTTTCTTT

J gene: TRBJ2-1
V gene: TRBV27
clone size: NA
D gene: NA
CDR3 protein: CASSVLATLTHEQFF
CDR3 DNA: TGTGCCAGCAGTGTGCTAGCGACCCTTACCCATGAGCAGTTCTTC

J gene: TRBJ2-7
V gene: TRBV28
clone size: NA
D gene: NA
CDR3 protein: CASSWSYEQYF
CDR3 DNA: TGTGCCAGCAGCTGGAGCTACGAGCAGTACTTC

J gene: TRBJ2-1
V gene: TRBV6-6
clone size: NA
D gene: TRBD2
CDR3 protein: CASSYRLAENNEQFF
CDR3 DNA: TGTGCCAGCAGTTACCGGCTAGCGGAGAACAATGAGCAGTTCTTC

J gene: TRBJ2-5
V gene: TRBV3-1/TRBV3-2
clone size: NA
D gene: NA
CDR3 protein: CASSQGAGGGETQYF
CDR3 DNA: TGTGCCAGCAGCCAAGGTGCCGGGGGAGGAGAGACCCAGTACTTC

J gene: TRBJ2-5
V gene: TRBV7-2
clone size: NA
D gene: TRBD2
CDR3 protein: CASSFLGEGGTYGTQYF
CDR3 DNA: TGTGCCAGCAGCTTTCTCGGGGAGGGCGGGACCTACGGGACCCAGTACTTC

J gene: TRBJ1-1
V gene: TRBV19
clone size: NA
D gene: NA
CDR3 protein: CASSPRRASGTEAFF
CDR3 DNA: TGTGCCAGTAGTCCGCGCCGGGCCTCAGGGACTGAAGCTTTCTTT

J gene: TRBJ1-3
V gene: TRBV28
clone size: NA
D gene: NA
CDR3 protein: CASSFGVSGNTIYF
CDR3 DNA: TGTGCCAGCAGTTTTGGAGTCTCTGGAAACACCATATATTTT